Shown below are 28 T cell receptor beta chains from a single sample sequenced in a study of T cell repertoires in cytomegalovirus infection. These receptors lack a known antigen. MiXCR, run by TCRdb on the reads, gives a single entry per CDR3 protein. Of 450,000 to 600,000 distinct CDR3 sequences listed, approximately 42% are singletons. The sample was cultured PBMCs, taken from culture after CMV antigen stimulation. All receptors derive from a human donor in good health (CMV status not recorded). Some clones in this sample may be carry-over from other donors' samples.

The rearrangement uses TRBV2 and TRBJ2-1; unclear D gene. The V gene lost 4 bases and the J gene lost 1 base, with 11 bases spanning the gap. The CDR3 covers 15 residues. The germline gives CDR1 SNHLY, CDR2 FYNNEI. The CDR3 reads CASSGWRRSYNEQFF. The CDR3, as DNA: TGTGCCAGCAGTGGCTGGAGAAGGTCCTACAATGAGCAGTTCTTC.

The V and J genes are TRBV7-2 and TRBJ2-7; 7 nucleotides align to TRBD1. Germline lookup yields CDR1 SGHTA and CDR2 FQGNSA. There are 14 residues in the CDR3. After removal of 3 bases from V and 4 bases from J, the junction contained 6 bases not matched to a gene. CDR3 amino acids: CASSFAGTEYEQYF. DNA for the CDR3: TGTGCCAGCAGCTTTGCCGGGACAGAGTACGAGCAGTACTTC. Supplemented by reference TRBV7-2 and TRBJ2-7, the full variable domain reads GAGVSQSPSNKVTEKGKDVELRCDPISGHTALYWYRQSLGQGLEFLIYFQGNSAPDKSGLPSDRFSAERTGGSVSTLTIQRTQQEDSAVYLCASSFAGTEYEQYFGPGTRLTVT.

The rearrangement uses TRBV2 and TRBJ1-1; perhaps TRBD1 as D (5 bases). This CDR3 contains 14 residues. V was clipped by 10 bases and J by 1 base, with 16 bases between them. Germline values: CDR1 SNHLY, CDR2 FYNNEI. The CDR3 region is CATGGLMTNTEAFF. DNA for the CDR3: TGTGCCACCGGGGGACTGATGACGAACACTGAAGCTTTCTTT. The full variable domain, its missing parts supplied by reference TRBV2 and TRBJ1-1, is EPEVTQTPSHQVTQMGQEVILRCVPISNHLYFYWYRQILGQKVEFLVSFYNNEISEKSEIFDDQFSVERPDGSNFTLKIRSTKLEDSAMYFCATGGLMTNTEAFFGQGTRLTVV.

This clonotype was recorded a few times. The chain couples TRBV12-5 to TRBJ2-6, with D perhaps being TRBD1 or TRBD2 (5 bases each). Germline V lookup: CDR1 LGHNT, CDR2 FRNRAP. This CDR3 has 18 residues. V shed 0 bases and J shed 6 bases, with 18 bases lying between them. CDR3 residues: CASGLVRDGVLEANVLTF. In DNA, the CDR3 is TGTGCTAGTGGTTTGGTACGGGACGGGGTCTTAGAGGCCAACGTCCTGACTTTC.

This clonotype has just a few counts. A junction boundary mismatches the germline segment, possibly from a read error. The chain couples TRBV5-3 to TRBJ2-7; the match to TRBD1 covers 10 bases. TRBV5-3 is placed among ORFs of uncertain function. The CDR3 is made up of 15 amino acids. The CDR3 protein is CASSSPGTGAYEQYF. The CDR3 region has the DNA TGTGCCAGCAGCTCCCCTGGGACAGGGGCCTACGAGCAGTACTTC.

This rearrangement joins TRBV4-3 to TRBJ2-3; 9 bases align to TRBD2. The germline V gene encodes CDR1 LGHNA and CDR2 YSLEER. The V segment lost 1 base and the J segment 7 bases; nucleotides outside the gene matches: 9. CDR3 size: 16 residues. CDR3 protein: CASSQVAGEEDYTQYF. As DNA, the CDR3 is TGCGCCAGCAGCCAAGTAGCGGGAGAGGAGGATTATACGCAGTATTTT.

This clonotype was counted a single time. DNA for the CDR3: TGTGCCAGCAGCACATTCAGGGGGCCCGGGGAGCTGTTTTTT. Translating gives CASSTFRGPGELFF. This sequence joins TRBV7-9 and TRBJ2-2; 8 bases fit TRBD1. Germline CDR1 reads SEHNR; CDR2 reads FQNEAQ (reference sequence). Trimming cost V 5 bases and J 6 bases; bases outside gene matches: 5. This CDR3 has 14 amino acids.

V gene TRBV6-5 combines with J gene TRBJ1-2; D might be TRBD1 (5 bases). The CDR3 is 12 residues long. Germline assignment: CDR1 MNHEY and CDR2 SVGAGI. Trimming shortened V by 8 bases and J by 5 bases, and 12 bases separated the two germline ends. The CDR3 DNA sequence: TGTGCCAGCGGTTGGAAGGGGTATGGCTACACCTTC. Encoded protein: CASGWKGYGYTF.

The V call is TRBV4-1, the J call TRBJ1-2; D gene ambiguous. Per germline, CDR1 MGHRA and CDR2 YSYEKL. The CDR3 is 13 residues long. Trimming shortened V by 4 bases and J by 7 bases, and 13 bases separated the two germline ends. Here the CDR3 DNA reads TGCGCCAGCAGCCTCGGAGGACCGACTGGCTACACCTTC. Translated: CASSLGGPTGYTF.

This clonotype was observed a few times. The V and J genes are TRBV29-1 and TRBJ2-3, with 7 bases aligning to TRBD2. CDR1 and CDR2 from the germline V gene are SQVTM and ANQGSEA. V shed 3 bases and J 1 base; nucleotides not matched to a gene: 7. This CDR3 has 15 residues. The CDR3: CSVEGRASGTDTQYF. CDR3 bases: TGCAGCGTTGAGGGGAGGGCCTCTGGCACAGATACGCAGTATTTT.

The rearrangement links TRBV7-9 to TRBJ2-4, with D tentatively TRBD2 (5 bases). This CDR3 is 16 amino acids long. With 5 bases removed from V and 0 bases from J, the gap between germline ends came to 14 bases. Germline CDR1 and CDR2: SEHNR and FQNEAQ (reference sequence). For the CDR3, the DNA is TGTGCCAGCAGCGAGACTCAACTAGAAGCCAAAAACATTCAGTACTTC. It translates to CASSETQLEAKNIQYF.

The chain couples TRBV12-3 or TRBV12-4 to TRBJ2-5; no clear D gene. Trimming removed 1 base at V and 4 bases at J, with 16 bases between. The CDR3 length is 16 residues. As DNA, the CDR3 is TGTGCCAGCAGTTTAGGGCAGAACCCCCGAAGAGAGACCCAGTACTTC. Amino acid sequence: CASSLGQNPRRETQYF.

The chain is built from TRBV18 and TRBJ2-7, with a possible D match to TRBD1 (6 bases). V was clipped by 1 base and J by 1 base, with 14 bases between them. CDR1 is KGHSH and CDR2 is LQKENI in the germline V gene. The CDR3 covers 16 residues. The CDR3 nucleotides are TGTGCCAGCTCACCACGGGGGCTAGGGGGTTCCTACGAGCAGTACTTC. Translation: CASSPRGLGGSYEQYF.

The rearrangement links TRBV7-6 to TRBJ2-5; D gene unclear. This CDR3 has 11 residues. Trimming cost V 7 bases and J 5 bases, with 8 bases left between them. Germline CDR1 SGHVS, CDR2 FNYEAQ. CDR3 sequence: CASTLRETQYF. CDR3 sequence (DNA): TGTGCCAGCACCCTCAGGGAGACCCAGTACTTC.

This clonotype was counted a few times. The chain links TRBV27 to TRBJ2-2; D tentatively reads TRBD1 or TRBD2 (6 bases each). Germline values: CDR1 MNHEY, CDR2 SMNVEV (reference sequence). The CDR3 spans 16 residues. The V gene lost 8 bases and the J gene lost 7 bases, with 23 bases spanning the gap. CDR3 residues: CASLVAGHLKIGELFF. The CDR3 nucleotides read TGTGCCAGCCTGGTCGCGGGACACCTGAAAATCGGGGAGCTGTTTTTT.

This clonotype appeared a few times. The rearrangement links TRBV7-2 to TRBJ1-5, with D maybe TRBD1 (5 bases). The V gene lost 4 bases and the J gene lost 2 bases, with 9 bases spanning the gap. Germline V gives CDR1 SGHTA, CDR2 FQGNSA. CDR3 length: 14 residues. This CDR3 reads CASSSVGGNQPQHF. The CDR3 nucleotides are TGTGCCAGCAGCTCAGTGGGGGGCAATCAGCCCCAGCATTTT.

This clonotype was detected ten times or more. The V call is TRBV7-2, the J call TRBJ2-1; D ambiguous. Germline lookup yields CDR1 SGHTA and CDR2 FQGNSA. Trimming removed 1 base at V and 9 bases at J, with 7 bases between. This CDR3 is 12 amino acids long. CDR3 sequence (DNA): TGTGCCAGCAGCTTAGGTCAGACTGAGCAGTTCTTC. Protein product: CASSLGQTEQFF.

This clonotype was counted ten times or more. This chain joins TRBV7-2 and TRBJ2-5; 14 nucleotides align to TRBD2. Germline CDR1 reads SGHTA; CDR2 reads FQGNSA. The V and J ends lost 1 base and 5 bases, in that order; junction bases with no gene match: 9. The CDR3 is 18 residues long. The CDR3 bases are TGTGCCAGCAGCTTAGAGACTAGCGGGGGGGTGTTAGTGGAGACCCAGTACTTC. Translated, it gives CASSLETSGGVLVETQYF.

To note about this clonotype: At one end the junction does not follow the germline gene, possibly because of a read error. The V and J genes are TRBV7-6 and TRBJ2-1, with 11 bases fitting TRBD2. The CDR3 sequence is 13 residues long. In germline, CDR1 is SGHVS, CDR2 FNYEAQ. The CDR3 region has the DNA TGTGCCAGCACCTTAGCGGGAGGGCGTGAGCAGTTCTTC. Protein: CASTLAGGREQFF.

V and J are TRBV12-3 or TRBV12-4 and TRBJ2-5, with D unresolved. V was cut by 6 bases and J by 1 base, with 9 bases left in between. This CDR3 has 13 amino acids. The CDR3 region is CASRTTTQETQYF. In nucleotides, the CDR3 is TGTGCCAGCAGGACAACGACCCAAGAGACCCAGTACTTC.

To note about this clonotype: At one of its ends the junction is not consistent with the germline gene, which may arise from a read error. The J gene is TRBJ1-5, the V gene TRBV7-2; perhaps TRBD1 as D (5 bases). The CDR3 sequence is 15 residues long. The V gene's germline CDR1 is SGHTA and CDR2 FQGNSA. CDR3 bases: TGTGCCAACAGCCTCAGGGCAGAAGGAAATCAGCCCCAGCATTTT. Its translation is CANSLRAEGNQPQHF.

This clonotype was seen only a few times. The chain employs TRBV6-1 and TRBJ2-7; a weak D match, TRBD2 (6 bases). Trimming took off 4 bases at V and 4 bases at J, with 8 bases between the two ends. Germline CDR1 reads MNHNS; CDR2 reads SASEGT. The CDR3 totals 12 residues. The CDR3 spells CASSGGVYEQYF. As DNA, the CDR3 is TGTGCCAGCAGTGGCGGGGTTTACGAGCAGTACTTC.

V usage is TRBV19 and J usage is TRBJ2-1, with D perhaps matching TRBD1 (6 bases). This CDR3 has 15 amino acids. Germline V gene sequence: CDR1 LNHDA, CDR2 SQIVND (reference sequence). Between the trimmed V and J ends, which lost 4 bases and 3 bases, there was a span of 13 bases. The CDR3 DNA is TGTGCCAGTAGTAGGACAGTCCTTATCTACAATGAGCAGTTCTTC. Amino acid sequence: CASSRTVLIYNEQFF.

This CDR3 is CAPPHEQFF. CDR3 coding DNA: TGCGCCCCCCCTCATGAGCAGTTCTTC. The chain joins TRBV10-1 to TRBJ2-1, with D unclear. The CDR3 extends over 9 amino acids. V was cut by 11 bases and J by 8 bases, with 7 bases left in between. Germline assignment: CDR1 WNHNN and CDR2 SYGVQD (reference sequence).

V gene TRBV11-2 combines with J gene TRBJ2-2; 7 bases align to TRBD2. The junction had 8 bases not matched to a gene; V was cut back by 5 bases and J by 5 bases. The CDR3 loop spans 15 amino acids. The germline V gene encodes CDR1 SGHAT and CDR2 FQNNGV. The CDR3 spells CASSTWGGRTGELFF. The CDR3 coding sequence is TGTGCCAGCAGCACGTGGGGGGGGAGGACCGGGGAGCTGTTTTTT.

This sequence joins TRBV27 and TRBJ2-2; D possibly corresponds to TRBD2 (5 bases). This CDR3 region has 16 residues. Germline CDR1 MNHEY, CDR2 SMNVEV (reference sequence). V dropped 5 bases and J dropped 2 bases, with 15 bases sitting between them. This chain's CDR3 is CASSPRGPVNTGELFF. The CDR3 bases are TGTGCCAGCAGTCCCCGCGGGCCCGTCAACACCGGGGAGCTGTTTTTT.

This chain joins TRBV20-1 and TRBJ2-4, with D uncertain. The V and J ends lost 3 bases and 1 base respectively, with 10 bases between them. Germline lookup yields CDR1 DFQATT and CDR2 SNEGSKA (reference sequence). The CDR3 is 14 amino acids. CDR3: CSARTEPAKNIQYF. In DNA, the CDR3 is TGCAGTGCTAGGACCGAGCCGGCCAAAAACATTCAGTACTTC.

This clonotype was detected only a few times. The chain is built from TRBV7-2 and TRBJ1-3, with D possibly matching TRBD1 (6 bases). Trimming removed 5 bases from V and 2 bases from J, with 19 bases in between. The CDR3 totals 17 residues. Germline V lookup: CDR1 SGHTA, CDR2 FQGNSA. CDR3 nucleotides: TGTGCCAGCAGCGGCGTCAGGGGAGGTATGGCTGGAAACACCATATATTTT. This translates into CASSGVRGGMAGNTIYF.